A single sample is the source of the 6 T cell receptor beta chains below, sequenced in a study of blood T cell repertoires in COVID-19. Profiled with immunoSEQ multiplex PCR; TCRdb holds only in-frame clones, not every one. The table has about 110,000 clones, over 75% seen once. Sequenced input: peripheral blood. The receptor set was obtained from a human donor in a cohort sampled during active COVID-19.

The J gene is TRBJ2-1, the V gene TRBV7-9; 13 bases line up with TRBD2. Unmatched junction bases numbered 6, after V lost 6 bases and J lost 7 bases. The CDR3 is 15 residues long. Germline CDR1 reads SEHNR; CDR2 reads FQNEAQ (reference sequence). CDR3 DNA sequence: TGTGCCAGCAGTCAACGGACTAGCGGGAGTAATGAGCAGTTCTTC. As protein: CASSQRTSGSNEQFF.

In nucleotides, the CDR3 is TGCGCCAGCAGTGAGGCGGACTTAGATACGCAGTATTTT. Protein product: CASSEADLDTQYF. The chain joins TRBV10-1 to TRBJ2-3; possibly TRBD2 for D (5 bases). Trimming took off 2 bases at V and 5 bases at J, with 8 bases between the two ends. The CDR3 sequence is 13 residues long. CDR1 is WNHNN, CDR2 SYGVQD, per germline (reference sequence).

The chain is built from TRBV3-1 (or the pseudogene TRBV3-2) and TRBJ2-2; D gene uncertain. This CDR3 has 12 residues. The V gene lost 4 bases and the J gene lost 5 bases, with 5 bases spanning the gap. CDR1 and CDR2 (germline): LGHDT, YNNKEL (reference sequence). The chain's CDR3 is CASSPMTGELFF. Written as DNA, the CDR3 is TGTGCCAGCAGCCCTATGACCGGGGAGCTGTTTTTT.

The rearrangement uses TRBV6-1 and TRBJ2-6; 9 positions agree with TRBD1. The CDR3 length is 15 residues. Looked up from germline, CDR1 is MNHNS and CDR2 is SASEGT. The J segment lost 2 bases and the V segment lost 5 bases, leaving 1 base of the junction unmatched. CDR3 in amino acids: CASSRQGAGANVLTF. The CDR3 nucleotides read TGTGCCAGCAGTAGACAGGGGGCTGGGGCCAACGTCCTGACTTTC.

The chain employs TRBV19 and TRBJ2-1; 12 nucleotides match TRBD2. This CDR3 spans 17 amino acids. V gave up 3 bases and J gave up 3 bases; unmatched junction bases: 6. Looked up from germline, CDR1 is LNHDA and CDR2 is SQIVND (reference sequence). This chain's CDR3 is CASSIMLAGGLYNEQFF. The CDR3 coding sequence is TGTGCCAGTAGTATTATGCTAGCGGGAGGGCTCTACAATGAGCAGTTCTTC.

The gene calls are TRBV28 and TRBJ2-3; D not certain. The germline CDR1 and CDR2 sequences are MDHEN and SYDVKM. CDR3 length equals 10 residues. CDR3 coding DNA: TGTGTTCAGACAATAGATACGCAGTATTTT. Residues: CVQTIDTQYF. The full variable domain, with the rest looked up from reference TRBV28 and TRBJ2-3, is DVKVTQSSRYLVKRTGEKVFLECVQDMDHENMFWYRQDPGLGLRLIYFSYDVKMKEKGDIPEGYSVSREKKERFSLILESASTNQTSMYLCVQTIDTQYFGPGTRLTVL.